The clone carrying this TCR beta chain appeared once. Its antigen remains unidentified. TCR beta VDJ and CDR3 profiling used genomic DNA as template. TCRdb processed the reads anew with MiXCR; each CDR3 protein has one entry. The sample yields about 180,000 distinct CDR3 sequences, roughly 60% seen once. The data stem from a study of CD8+CD57+ T cells in acquired aplastic anemia. Study conclusions and caveats: Patients and controls shared approximately 28 CD8+ CDR3 sequences.

In patients chosen for sequencing, flow cytometry had shown CD8+CD57+ cell expansion. This CDR3 contains 12 residues. V shed 3 bases, J shed 8 bases, and the junction held 1 base outside the gene matches. Germline CDR1 and CDR2: LNHDA and SQIVND (reference sequence). This clonotype was sampled from a human donor with aplastic anemia. Source material: sorted CD4+, CD8+, or CD8+CD57+ T cells (not recorded which) from PBMCs. This chain uses TRBV19 with TRBJ1-1; 9 bases fit TRBD1. This CDR3 reads CASSMGQGEAFF. CDR3 DNA sequence: TGTGCCAGTAGTATGGGACAGGGCGAAGCTTTCTTT.